Given below is one T cell receptor beta chain in context. Trimming took off 0 bases at V and 5 bases at J, with 8 bases between the two ends. The CDR3 is 13 residues long. Germline assignment: CDR1 LGHNA and CDR2 YNFKEQ. This entry belongs to a study of blood T cell repertoires in COVID-19. Original methodology: By means of reference gene primer amplification, nucleated cell counts were estimated. This table comes from immunoSEQ multiplex PCR, and its TCRdb copy is limited to in-frame clones, with some not included. V and J calls and clone size are given by that table; D and trimming were obtained from the DNA. The table lists tens of thousands of clones, roughly 80% of them singletons, with under 6% in the top ten.

The rearrangement uses TRBV4-2 and TRBJ2-7; TRBD2 might be the D (6 bases). Sequences were obtained from peripheral blood. This TCR came from a man in his fifties with active COVID-19. The CDR3 nucleotides are TGTGCCAGCAGCCAAGATCGGGGGAACGAGCAGTACTTC. As protein: CASSQDRGNEQYF.